A single sample is the source of the 22 T cell receptor beta chains below, sequenced in a study of T cells in Graves' hyperthyroidism and ophthalmopathy. From RNA transcripts, TCR beta CDR3 regions were amplified. An initial round of RT-PCR targeting the TCR CDR3 relied on the HTBI primer set. MiXCR was run by TCRdb on the multiplex PCR reads, yielding one entry per CDR3 protein. The repertoire holds roughly 400,000 distinct CDR3 sequences, with over 12% as singletons. The specimen sequenced was blood. The receptors stem from a man aged 45 to 65 with Graves' ophthalmopathy.

The chain uses TRBV28 and TRBJ1-1, with 8 bases lining up with TRBD1. The CDR3 is 14 residues long. V was clipped by 6 bases and J by 3 bases; unmatched bases: 6. Per germline, CDR1 MDHEN and CDR2 SYDVKM. CDR3 sequence reads: CASRPGGQDTEAFF. Here the CDR3 DNA reads TGTGCCAGCAGACCGGGGGGACAGGACACTGAAGCTTTCTTT.

V gene TRBV27 combines with J gene TRBJ2-7; D is possibly TRBD1 (6 bases). V dropped 6 bases and J dropped 6 bases, with 21 bases sitting between them. The CDR3 length is 15 residues. Germline V gene data show CDR1 as MNHEY and CDR2 as SMNVEV (reference sequence). In DNA form, the CDR3 reads TGTGCCAGCAGGGGGGCCGTAGTCCAAGGAAGCGAGCAGTACTTC. Translating gives CASRGAVVQGSEQYF.

This clonotype occurred many times. V gene TRBV5-1 combines with J gene TRBJ2-7; the match to TRBD2 covers 10 bases. Germline V gene lookup returns CDR1 SGHRS and CDR2 YFSETQ. The CDR3 has 15 amino acids. Trimming took 4 bases from V and 1 from J; bases not matched to a gene: 5. In DNA, the CDR3 is TGCGCCAGCAGCGCAGCTAGCGGGGGATCCTACGAGCAGTACTTC. Its translation is CASSAASGGSYEQYF.

This clonotype was observed many times. This chain links TRBV20-1 with TRBJ2-3; 10 nucleotides align to TRBD2. The CDR3 length is 14 residues. The junction had 10 bases not matched to a gene; V was cut back by 8 bases and J by 5 bases. The V gene's germline CDR1 is DFQATT and CDR2 SNEGSKA (reference sequence). In nucleotides, the CDR3 is TGCAGTACCGCCAGGACTAGCGGTATAGATACGCAGTATTTT. Its protein is CSTARTSGIDTQYF.

V usage is TRBV20-1 and J usage is TRBJ1-5; D call uncertain. Germline V lookup: CDR1 DFQATT, CDR2 SNEGSKA (reference sequence). Trimming pared 2 bases from V and 3 bases from J, leaving 14 bases between. The CDR3 covers 15 residues. The CDR3 DNA is TGCAGTGCTAGACGGGTCGGGCCCGACAATCAGCCCCAGCATTTT. Protein sequence: CSARRVGPDNQPQHF.

The chain uses TRBV4-1 and TRBJ2-5; D gene unclear. Per germline, CDR1 MGHRA and CDR2 YSYEKL. The CDR3 is 15 amino acids. Trimming took off 1 base at V and 1 base at J, with 10 bases between the two ends. The CDR3 loop is CASSQVQTSQETQYF. The CDR3 DNA reads TGCGCCAGCAGCCAAGTTCAGACCTCCCAAGAGACCCAGTACTTC.

The rearrangement uses TRBV7-9 and TRBJ2-3, with a weak D call TRBD2 (5 bases). V lost 4 bases and J lost 0, with 14 bases in between. The CDR3 sequence is 16 residues long. CDR1 is SEHNR and CDR2 is FQNEAQ in the germline V gene (reference sequence). The DNA for the CDR3 is TGTGCCAGCAGCTCCTCTGGCGAGCGGAGCACAGATACGCAGTATTTT. As protein: CASSSSGERSTDTQYF.

This clonotype has a count of ten or more. The rearrangement uses TRBV7-8 and TRBJ2-7, with a weak D call TRBD2 (5 bases). CDR1 and CDR2 (germline): SGHVS, FQNEAQ. This CDR3 contains 14 residues. With 0 bases removed from V and 3 bases from J, the gap between germline ends came to 9 bases. The DNA of the CDR3 is TGTGCCAGCAGCTTAGCGAGTAGCGACTACGAGCAGTACTTC. Translation: CASSLASSDYEQYF.

J is TRBJ1-2 and V is TRBV29-1, with a weak D call TRBD1 (6 bases). Germline CDR1 is SQVTM and CDR2 is ANQGSEA. The CDR3 is made up of 12 amino acids. The V and J ends lost 7 bases and 0 bases respectively, with 9 bases between them. This chain's CDR3 is CSAGHSNYGYTF. The CDR3 region has the DNA TGCAGCGCGGGACACTCTAACTATGGCTACACCTTC.

This clonotype was seen many times. The chain couples TRBV7-9 to TRBJ2-3, with D maybe TRBD2 (5 bases). In germline, CDR1 is SEHNR, CDR2 FQNEAQ (reference sequence). The CDR3 is 14 residues long. V was clipped by 4 bases and J by 4 bases, with 12 bases between them. In DNA form, the CDR3 reads TGTGCCAGCAGCTCGGGCCCGCGGGCAGATACGCAGTATTTT. It yields the protein CASSSGPRADTQYF.

This clonotype was counted ten times or more. This rearrangement joins TRBV5-1 to TRBJ2-4; D unresolved. Trimming removed 0 bases at V and 6 bases at J, with 10 bases between. CDR1 and CDR2 (germline): SGHRS, YFSETQ. This CDR3 spans 14 amino acids. The CDR3 bases are TGCGCCAGCAGCTTGGCTCTGGGTCGAAACATTCAGTACTTC. Its protein is CASSLALGRNIQYF.

This clonotype was seen at least ten times. J is TRBJ2-3 and V is TRBV28; 8 nucleotides agree with TRBD1. The CDR3 sequence is 15 residues long. From germline, CDR1 is MDHEN and CDR2 SYDVKM. V was clipped by 8 bases and J by 2 bases; unmatched bases: 9. CDR3 protein: CASPPGQGATDTQYF. The CDR3 coding sequence is TGTGCCAGCCCACCAGGACAGGGAGCCACAGATACGCAGTATTTT.

This clonotype was seen many times. The chain joins TRBV6-8 to TRBJ1-6; the D gene is possibly TRBD1 (5 bases). Trimming left V 4 bases short and J 7 bases short, with 17 bases between. The CDR3 runs to 16 residues. Germline CDR1 is MNHGY and CDR2 is SAAAGT. This CDR3 is CASSSTRGYFNSPLHF. CDR3 nucleotide sequence: TGTGCCAGCAGTTCGACGCGGGGGTATTTCAATTCACCCCTCCACTTT.

The chain links TRBV7-3 to TRBJ2-6, with D unclear. Germline CDR1 and CDR2: SGHTA and FQGTGA. This CDR3 is 16 amino acids long. V lost 0 bases and J lost 1, with 7 bases in between. The CDR3 here is CASSLTVSSGANVLTF. The CDR3 DNA reads TGTGCCAGCAGCTTAACGGTGTCTTCTGGGGCCAACGTCCTGACTTTC.

This clonotype was counted many times. The chain combines TRBV7-3 with TRBJ2-2, with D unclear. V was shortened by 1 base and J by 6 bases, with 9 bases between the two germline ends. The CDR3 covers 14 residues. Per germline, CDR1 SGHTA and CDR2 FQGTGA. The DNA for the CDR3 is TGTGCCAGCAGCTTAAATGGCCTCCCCGGGGAGCTGTTTTTT. Amino acids: CASSLNGLPGELFF.

The gene calls are TRBV28 and TRBJ2-3, with 12 bases fitting TRBD2. J gave up 4 bases and V 7 bases, and 6 bases lay outside the gene matches. Per the germline V gene, CDR1 is MDHEN and CDR2 is SYDVKM. The CDR3 extends over 15 amino acids. CDR3 nucleotide sequence: TGTGCCAGCACCTCTAGCGGGAGGGCCGCAGATACGCAGTATTTT. Its translation is CASTSSGRAADTQYF.

This clonotype was recorded at least ten times. The chain joins TRBV30 to TRBJ2-1; 10 bases align to TRBD2. The CDR3 loop spans 15 amino acids. Germline V gives CDR1 GTSNPN, CDR2 SVGIG (reference sequence). V lost 0 bases and J lost 8; bases outside the gene matches: 7. The CDR3 region is CAWSVGAGGVDEQFF. The CDR3 DNA is TGTGCCTGGAGTGTAGGAGCGGGAGGGGTTGATGAGCAGTTCTTC.

This clonotype was detected only a few times. V gene TRBV4-1 combines with J gene TRBJ2-1, with 7 bases matching TRBD2. This CDR3 is built from 15 residues. J was trimmed by 4 bases and V by 4 bases; bases with no gene match: 7. The germline gives CDR1 MGHRA, CDR2 YSYEKL. The CDR3 DNA sequence: TGCGCCAGCAGCCCGGAAGCGGGAACGTACAATGAGCAGTTCTTC. Protein sequence: CASSPEAGTYNEQFF.

V is TRBV19 and J is TRBJ1-1, with D hard to call. Germline V lookup: CDR1 LNHDA, CDR2 SQIVND (reference sequence). Trimming cost V 6 bases and J 3 bases, with 14 bases left between them. The CDR3 consists of 14 residues. The DNA of the CDR3 is TGTGCCAGTAGCCCGGTAGGGTGGGACACTGAAGCTTTCTTT. Translation: CASSPVGWDTEAFF.

This clonotype was detected only a few times. The chain recombines TRBV19 with TRBJ1-5, with D hard to call. The CDR3 length is 17 residues. V shed 6 bases and J shed 0 bases, with 18 bases lying between them. Germline V CDR1 and CDR2: LNHDA, SQIVND (reference sequence). The CDR3 DNA is TGTGCCAGTAGGCGCGAGACAACATACCTTAGCAATCAGCCCCAGCATTTT. This gives the protein CASRRETTYLSNQPQHF.

In its sample, this clonotype was seen a few times. This chain links TRBV10-3 with TRBJ2-5; 10 bases line up with TRBD2. The CDR3 sequence is 15 residues long. Germline V lookup: CDR1 ENHRY, CDR2 SYGVKD. With 6 bases clipped from V and 1 base from J, the junction kept 5 bases outside the gene matches. The CDR3 DNA follows: TGTGCCATCAGGGAGAGACTAGCGGGCCAAGAGACCCAGTACTTC. It is translated as CAIRERLAGQETQYF.

This clonotype was recorded a few times. The V and J genes are TRBV19 and TRBJ2-5, with TRBD1 matching 11 bases. Germline trimming cut 6 bases from V and 3 bases from J; bases unmatched to any gene: 3. The CDR3 is 14 residues long. Germline V gene sequence: CDR1 LNHDA, CDR2 SQIVND (reference sequence). The CDR3 DNA sequence: TGTGCCAGTAGCGGGACAGGGGGAAAAGAGACCCAGTACTTC. Amino acids: CASSGTGGKETQYF.